A selection of T cell receptor beta chains follows, all from one sample in a study of CD8+CD57+ T cells in acquired aplastic anemia. TCRdb recomputed calls from the reads with MiXCR, one row per CDR3 protein. The data contain around 210,000 distinct CDR3 sequences, 65% of them singletons. The specimen sequenced was sorted CD4+, CD8+, or CD8+CD57+ T cells (not recorded which) from PBMCs. These receptors originate from a human donor with aplastic anemia. Each CDR3 is given without its conserved first and last residue.

V: TRBV28; CDR3: ASSCHRNCGGARDTQY
V: TRBV6-1; CDR3: ASSDGGTYEQY
V: TRBV7-2; CDR3: ASSSIDRGVYEQY
V: TRBV5-1; CDR3: ASSLSSQGASWYEQY
V: TRBV9; CDR3: ASSSAGTLNYGYT
V: TRBV9; CDR3: ASSAGLAGSSTDTQY
V: TRBV15; CDR3: ATSRGQSYGYT
V: TRBV29-1; CDR3: SVKTVSSLH
V: TRBV10-1; CDR3: ASSDPTSGGYNEQF
V: TRBV29-1; CDR3: RDPGSGANVLT
V: TRBV10-3; CDR3: AISESLRISNQPQH
V: TRBV9; CDR3: ASSVAASGGHNEQF
V: TRBV29-1; CDR3: SVEDPKRDSYEQY
V: TRBV12-3/TRBV12-4; CDR3: ASSLSGQGRWDEQY
V: TRBV4-1; CDR3: ASSQDRWQGSSYNSPLH
V: TRBV25-1; CDR3: ASSVGQVDGYT
V: TRBV20-1; CDR3: SAKDSSSYNSPLH
V: TRBV5-8; CDR3: ATSPRDVSNQPQH
V: TRBV2; CDR3: ASSPHGGLANYGYT
V: TRBV24-1; CDR3: ATSDPMNSPGELF
V: TRBV7-6; CDR3: ASSILAGEFYEQY
V: TRBV20-1; CDR3: SASPGRYNSPLH
V: TRBV15; CDR3: ATSRDMGTAYEQY
V: TRBV2; CDR3: ASSVDGGGYNEQF
V: TRBV4-3; CDR3: ASSLEINTEAF
V: TRBV10-2; CDR3: ASSEDRVFEQY
V: TRBV19; CDR3: ASSIASRAGANVLT
V: TRBV7-9; CDR3: ASSSDENQPQH
V: TRBV7-3; CDR3: ASSPGLAGGWMF
V: TRBV6-5; CDR3: ASSPGQGALLTSPLH
V: TRBV24-1; CDR3: ATSDPRTAGNTIY
V: TRBV5-1; CDR3: ASSLDSHTQY
V: TRBV11-2; CDR3: ASSSGGGLNYGYT
V: TRBV20-1; CDR3: SATRLAGHSTDTQY
V: TRBV2; CDR3: ASSDGVNSPLH
V: TRBV2; CDR3: ASSSSRDVGGYT
V: TRBV7-2; CDR3: ASSWELSNSPLH
V: TRBV6-4; CDR3: ASSDQGAQNEQF
V: TRBV7-8; CDR3: ASSPRLNQETQY
V: TRBV12-3/TRBV12-4; CDR3: ASTLLSGGAHEQF
V: TRBV7-9; CDR3: ASSANRGSGRPNEQF
V: TRBV15; CDR3: ATSRGGRLQYNEQF
V: TRBV12-3/TRBV12-4; CDR3: ASSLGTDSTEAF
V: TRBV7-3; CDR3: ASSLYRDGEQF
V: TRBV4-3; CDR3: ASSQEPLTGINTEAF
V: TRBV12-3/TRBV12-4; CDR3: ASSFGNTEAS
V: TRBV19; CDR3: ASRSRVVGNQPQH
V: TRBV7-9; CDR3: ASSLEQGTTDTQY
V: TRBV19; CDR3: ASSTRDTGELF
V: TRBV7-9; CDR3: ASSSTGTVAGYT
V: TRBV20-1; CDR3: SARELEWQETQY
V: TRBV20-1; CDR3: SVGQGPAGGTEAF
V: TRBV4-2; CDR3: ASSQDNGATDTQY
V: TRBV7-2; CDR3: ASTTVRTGADTQY